This T cell receptor (beta chain) was captured by sequencing in a study of blood T cell repertoires in COVID-19. V gave up 6 bases and J gave up 2 bases; unmatched junction bases: 9. The CDR3 totals 17 residues. Germline assignment: CDR1 MGHRA and CDR2 YSYEKL. Sequencing was performed with immunoSEQ multiplex PCR; in TCRdb, only in-frame clones are kept and a portion is missing. The sample lists roughly 170,000 clones, around 83% occurring once. The V call is TRBV4-1, the J call TRBJ2-2; 10 bases line up with TRBD2. The sample was peripheral blood. The clonotype comes from a woman aged 45 to 65 with COVID-19, enrolled during active disease. DNA for the CDR3: TGCGCCAGCAGTCGAGGAGCGGGGGGGCGAAACACCGGGGAGCTGTTTTTT. Encoded protein: CASSRGAGGRNTGELFF.